This T cell receptor beta chain was sequenced during a study of T cell repertoires in cytomegalovirus infection. Study background: Matching HLA type and CMV infection were both indicated by public TCR beta signatures. The study's findings and limits: Cumulated frequencies of public TCR beta families served to identify carriers of CMV plus the relevant HLA. It was HLA-C-restricted CMV-specific TCR beta clonotypes that dominated the response ex vivo.

This clonotype was seen at least ten times. No antigen is known for it. One entry per CDR3 protein, called by TCRdb with MiXCR from the reads. This sample has 200,000 to 300,000 distinct CDR3 sequences, with approximately 13% found just once. J gave up 0 bases and V 5 bases, and 2 bases lay outside the gene matches. This CDR3 contains 14 residues. What was sequenced was PBMCs. The chain uses TRBV12-3 or TRBV12-4 and TRBJ1-2; TRBD1 aligns across 8 bases. The clonotype was recovered from a human donor in good health (CMV status not recorded). Some clones in this sample may be carry-over from other donors' samples. CDR3 in DNA: TGTGCCAGCAGTCCAGGGGGCACTAACTATGGCTACACCTTC. Translated: CASSPGGTNYGYTF.